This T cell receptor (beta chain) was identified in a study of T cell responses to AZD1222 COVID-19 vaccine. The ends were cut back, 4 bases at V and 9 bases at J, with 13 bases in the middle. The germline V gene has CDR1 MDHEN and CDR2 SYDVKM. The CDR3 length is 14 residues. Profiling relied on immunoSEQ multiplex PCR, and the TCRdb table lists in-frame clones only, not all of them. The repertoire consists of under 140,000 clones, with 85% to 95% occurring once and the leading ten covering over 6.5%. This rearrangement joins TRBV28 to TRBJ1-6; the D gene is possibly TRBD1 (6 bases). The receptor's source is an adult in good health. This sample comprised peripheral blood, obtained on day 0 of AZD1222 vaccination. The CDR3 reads CASSSGEMRSPLHF. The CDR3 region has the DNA TGTGCCAGCAGTTCAGGGGAGATGCGTTCACCCCTCCACTTT.